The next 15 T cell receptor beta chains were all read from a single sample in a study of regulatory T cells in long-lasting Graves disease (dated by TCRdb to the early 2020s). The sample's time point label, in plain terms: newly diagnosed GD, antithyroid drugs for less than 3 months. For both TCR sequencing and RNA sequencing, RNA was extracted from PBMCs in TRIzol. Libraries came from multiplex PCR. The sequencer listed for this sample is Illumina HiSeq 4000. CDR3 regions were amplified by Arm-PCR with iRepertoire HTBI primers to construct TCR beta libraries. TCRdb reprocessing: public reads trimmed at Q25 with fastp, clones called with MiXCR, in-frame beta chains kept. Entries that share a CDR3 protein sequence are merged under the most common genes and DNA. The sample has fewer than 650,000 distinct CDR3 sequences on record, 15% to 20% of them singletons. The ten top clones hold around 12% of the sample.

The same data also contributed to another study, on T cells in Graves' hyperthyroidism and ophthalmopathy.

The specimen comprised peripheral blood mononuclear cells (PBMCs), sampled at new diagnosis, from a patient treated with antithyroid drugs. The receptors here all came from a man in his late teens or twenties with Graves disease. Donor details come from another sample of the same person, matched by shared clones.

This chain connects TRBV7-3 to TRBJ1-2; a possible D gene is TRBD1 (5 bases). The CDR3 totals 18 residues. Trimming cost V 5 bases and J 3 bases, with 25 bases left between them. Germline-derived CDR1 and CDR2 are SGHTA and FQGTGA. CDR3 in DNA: TGTGCCAGCAGCCTAAGGCGACAGCGCCAAGACACGTACTATGGCTACACCTTC. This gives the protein CASSLRRQRQDTYYGYTF.

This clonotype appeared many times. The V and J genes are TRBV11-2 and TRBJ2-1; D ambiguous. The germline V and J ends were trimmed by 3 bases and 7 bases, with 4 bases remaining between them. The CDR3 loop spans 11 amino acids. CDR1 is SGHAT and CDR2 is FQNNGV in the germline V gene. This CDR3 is CASSLRNEQFF. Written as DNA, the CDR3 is TGTGCCAGCAGCTTGAGGAATGAGCAGTTCTTC.

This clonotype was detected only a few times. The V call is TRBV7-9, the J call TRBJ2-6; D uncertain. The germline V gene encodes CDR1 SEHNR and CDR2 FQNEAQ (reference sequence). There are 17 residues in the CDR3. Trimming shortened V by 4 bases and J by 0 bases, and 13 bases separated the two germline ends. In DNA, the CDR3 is TGTGCCAGCAGCTCCTGGTCAGTAGTCTCTGGGGCCAACGTCCTGACTTTC. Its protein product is CASSSWSVVSGANVLTF.

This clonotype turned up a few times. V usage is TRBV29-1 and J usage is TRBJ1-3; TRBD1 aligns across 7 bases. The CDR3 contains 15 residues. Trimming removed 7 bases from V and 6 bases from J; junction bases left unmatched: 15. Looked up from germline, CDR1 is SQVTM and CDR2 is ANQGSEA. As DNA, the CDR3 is TGCAGCGCGATGAGACAGGGCCCCTCCGAAAACACCATATATTTT. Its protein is CSAMRQGPSENTIYF.

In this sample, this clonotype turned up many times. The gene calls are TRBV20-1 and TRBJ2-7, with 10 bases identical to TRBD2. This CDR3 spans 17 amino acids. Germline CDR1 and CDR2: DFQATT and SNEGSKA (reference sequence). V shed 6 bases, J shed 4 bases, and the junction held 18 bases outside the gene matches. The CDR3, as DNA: TGCAGTGCAAAGACCGGATCAGCTAGCGGGAGTCCGTACGAGCAGTACTTC. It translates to CSAKTGSASGSPYEQYF.

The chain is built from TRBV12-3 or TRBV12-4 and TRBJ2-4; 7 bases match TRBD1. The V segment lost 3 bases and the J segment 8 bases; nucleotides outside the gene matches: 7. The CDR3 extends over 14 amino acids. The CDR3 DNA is TGTGCCAGCAGTTTGACAGGGAGTCGTGACATTCAGTACTTC. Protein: CASSLTGSRDIQYF.

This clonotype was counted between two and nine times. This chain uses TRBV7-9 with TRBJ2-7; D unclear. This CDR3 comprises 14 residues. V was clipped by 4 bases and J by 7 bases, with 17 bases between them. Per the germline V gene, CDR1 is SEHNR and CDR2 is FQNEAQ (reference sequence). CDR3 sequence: CASSSEDGYGEQYF. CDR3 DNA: TGTGCCAGCAGCTCCGAGGACGGTTACGGGGAGCAGTACTTC.

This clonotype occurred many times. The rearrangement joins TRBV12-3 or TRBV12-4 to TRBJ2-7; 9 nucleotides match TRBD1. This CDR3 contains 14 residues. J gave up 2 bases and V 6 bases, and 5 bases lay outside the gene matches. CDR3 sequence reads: CASRLRDRAYEQYF. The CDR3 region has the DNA TGTGCCAGCAGACTACGGGACAGGGCCTACGAGCAGTACTTC.

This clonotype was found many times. The CDR3 nucleotides are TGTGCCAGCAGGCAGACCGGGACAGGACCCCCCATTGGGCAGTACTTC. Protein sequence: CASRQTGTGPPIGQYF. The V call is TRBV6-1, the J call TRBJ2-7, with 8 bases fitting TRBD1. Trimming at V came to 6 bases and at J to 9 bases, leaving 19 bases not matched to a gene. CDR1 is MNHNS, CDR2 SASEGT, per germline. This CDR3 has 16 amino acids.

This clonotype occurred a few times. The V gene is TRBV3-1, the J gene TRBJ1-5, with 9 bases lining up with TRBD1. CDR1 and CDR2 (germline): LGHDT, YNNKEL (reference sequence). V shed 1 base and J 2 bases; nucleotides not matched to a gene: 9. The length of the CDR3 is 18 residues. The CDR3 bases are TGTGCCAGCAGCCAAGCCGGGGTCGGACAGGGGCGCAATCAGCCCCAGCATTTT. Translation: CASSQAGVGQGRNQPQHF.

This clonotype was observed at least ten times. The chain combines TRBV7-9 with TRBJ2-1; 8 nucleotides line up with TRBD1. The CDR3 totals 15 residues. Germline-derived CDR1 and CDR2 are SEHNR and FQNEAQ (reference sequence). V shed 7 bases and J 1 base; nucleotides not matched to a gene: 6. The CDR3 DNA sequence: TGTGCCAGCACCTCAGGGGGCACATCCTACAATGAGCAGTTCTTC. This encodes CASTSGGTSYNEQFF.

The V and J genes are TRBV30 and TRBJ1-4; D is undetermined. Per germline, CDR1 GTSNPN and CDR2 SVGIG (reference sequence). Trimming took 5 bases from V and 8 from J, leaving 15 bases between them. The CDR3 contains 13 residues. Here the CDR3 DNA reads TGTGCCTGGGGTCCGGGGATTGGAGAAAAACTGTTTTTT. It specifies CAWGPGIGEKLFF.

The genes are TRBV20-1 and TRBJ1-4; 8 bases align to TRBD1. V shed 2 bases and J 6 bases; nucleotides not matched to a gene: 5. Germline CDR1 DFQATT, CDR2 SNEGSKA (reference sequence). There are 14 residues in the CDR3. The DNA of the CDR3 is TGCAGTGCTAGACCGACAGGGGAAGATGAAAAACTGTTTTTT. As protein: CSARPTGEDEKLFF.

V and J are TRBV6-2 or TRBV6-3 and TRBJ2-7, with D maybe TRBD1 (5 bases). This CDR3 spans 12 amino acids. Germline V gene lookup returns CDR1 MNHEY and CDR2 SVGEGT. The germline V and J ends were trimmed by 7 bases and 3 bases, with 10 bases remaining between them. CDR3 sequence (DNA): TGTGCCAGCACGCCAGACAGCTACGAGCAGTACTTC. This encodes CASTPDSYEQYF.

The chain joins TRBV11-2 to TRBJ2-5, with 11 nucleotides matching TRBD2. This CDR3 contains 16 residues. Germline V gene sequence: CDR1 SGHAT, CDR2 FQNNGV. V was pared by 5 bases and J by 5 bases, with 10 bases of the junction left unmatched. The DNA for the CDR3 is TGTGCCAGCAGCGCCGGTCGACTAGCGGGATGGGAGACCCAGTACTTC. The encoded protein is CASSAGRLAGWETQYF.